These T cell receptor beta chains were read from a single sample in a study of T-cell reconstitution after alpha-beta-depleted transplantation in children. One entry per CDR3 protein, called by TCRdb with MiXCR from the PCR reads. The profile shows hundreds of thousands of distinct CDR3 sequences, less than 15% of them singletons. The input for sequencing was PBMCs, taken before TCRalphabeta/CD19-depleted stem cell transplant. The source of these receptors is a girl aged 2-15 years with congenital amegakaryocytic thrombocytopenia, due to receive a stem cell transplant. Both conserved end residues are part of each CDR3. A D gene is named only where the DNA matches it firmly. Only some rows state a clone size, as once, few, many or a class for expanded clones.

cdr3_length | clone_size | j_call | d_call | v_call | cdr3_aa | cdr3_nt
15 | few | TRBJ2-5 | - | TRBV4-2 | CASSQDPASQETQYF | TGTGCCAGCAGCCAAGATCCGGCGTCTCAAGAGACCCAGTACTTC
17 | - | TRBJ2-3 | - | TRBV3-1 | CASSRILGDAATDTQYF | TGTGCCAGCAGCCGTATCCTAGGGGACGCTGCCACAGATACGCAGTATTTT
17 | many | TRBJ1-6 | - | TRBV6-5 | CASSYSNTEYYNSPLHF | TGTGCCAGCAGTTACTCGAACACCGAATACTATAATTCACCCCTCCACTTT
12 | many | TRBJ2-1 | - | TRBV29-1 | CSVETAGNEQFF | TGCAGCGTTGAAACAGCGGGCAATGAGCAGTTCTTC
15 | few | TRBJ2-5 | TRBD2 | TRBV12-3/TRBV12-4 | CASSTSGSPQETQYF | TGTGCCAGCAGTACTAGCGGGAGTCCCCAAGAGACCCAGTACTTC
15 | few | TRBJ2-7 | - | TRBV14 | CASSQHLTKAGEQYF | TGTGCCAGCAGCCAACACTTAACGAAGGCTGGGGAGCAGTACTTC
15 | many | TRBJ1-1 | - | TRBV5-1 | CASSLTGSEHSEAFF | TGCGCCAGCAGCTTGACAGGGTCCGAACACTCTGAAGCTTTCTTT
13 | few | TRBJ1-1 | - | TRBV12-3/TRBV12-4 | CASSGRLNTEAFF | TGTGCCAGCAGTGGACGGCTGAACACTGAAGCTTTCTTT
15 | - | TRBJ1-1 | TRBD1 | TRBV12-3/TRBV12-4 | CAGSGDSVGVTEAFF | TGTGCCGGCAGTGGGGACAGTGTTGGTGTCACTGAAGCTTTCTTT
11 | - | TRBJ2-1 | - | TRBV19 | CASTEANEQFF | TGTGCCAGCACCGAGGCCAATGAGCAGTTCTTC
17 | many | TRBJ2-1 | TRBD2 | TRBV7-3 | CASSTGLAGGPYNEQFF | TGTGCCAGCAGCACTGGACTAGCGGGAGGGCCGTACAATGAGCAGTTCTTC
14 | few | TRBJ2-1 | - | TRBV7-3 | CASSGPGPLNEQFF | TGTGCCAGCAGCGGCCCGGGACCCCTCAATGAGCAGTTCTTC
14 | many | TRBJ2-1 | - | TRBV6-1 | CASNPGSIIDEQFF | TGTGCCAGCAACCCAGGGTCTATAATCGATGAGCAGTTCTTC
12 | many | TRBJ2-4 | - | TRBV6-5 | CASGQARNIQYF | TGTGCCAGCGGTCAGGCCCGCAACATTCAGTACTTC
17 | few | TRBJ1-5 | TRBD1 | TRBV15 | CATSRAPLGQGNQPQHF | TGTGCCACCAGCAGAGCTCCCCTGGGACAGGGCAATCAGCCCCAGCATTTT
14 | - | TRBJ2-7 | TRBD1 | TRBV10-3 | CALRTTTGAGEQYF | TGTGCCCTCCGAACGACAACAGGGGCGGGCGAGCAGTACTTC
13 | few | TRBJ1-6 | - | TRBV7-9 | CASSFSANSPLHF | TGTGCCAGCAGCTTTTCGGCGAATTCACCCCTCCACTTT
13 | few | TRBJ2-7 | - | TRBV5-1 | CASSLVGVEEQYF | TGCGCCAGCAGCTTGGTAGGGGTCGAAGAGCAGTACTTC
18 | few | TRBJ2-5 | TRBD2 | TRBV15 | CATSRDFRASGRGETQYF | TGTGCCACCAGCAGAGATTTCAGGGCTAGCGGGAGGGGTGAGACCCAGTACTTC
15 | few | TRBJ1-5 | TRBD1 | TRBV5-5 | CASSLGTGQGQPQHF | TGTGCCAGCAGCTTGGGTACGGGACAGGGTCAGCCCCAGCATTTT
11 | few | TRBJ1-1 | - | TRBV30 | CAWVGQYEAFF | TGTGCCTGGGTCGGACAGTATGAAGCTTTCTTT
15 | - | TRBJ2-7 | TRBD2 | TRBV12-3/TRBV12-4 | CASSPLGGGLSEQYF | TGTGCCAGCAGCCCTTTGGGGGGAGGGCTTAGCGAGCAGTACTTC
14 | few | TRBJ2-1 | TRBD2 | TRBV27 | CASRDLAGSNEQFF | TGTGCCAGTAGGGATTTAGCGGGTAGCAATGAGCAGTTCTTC
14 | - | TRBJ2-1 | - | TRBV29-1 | CSVADLTGYNEQFF | TGCAGCGTTGCGGACTTGACTGGCTACAATGAGCAGTTCTTC
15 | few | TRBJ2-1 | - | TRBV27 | CASSKSGTSKNEQFF | TGTGCCAGCAGTAAGTCCGGGACTTCTAAAAATGAGCAGTTCTTC
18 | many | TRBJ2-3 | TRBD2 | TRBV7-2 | CASSLTGTSATSTDTQYF | TGTGCCAGCAGCTTAACGGGGACTAGCGCTACTAGCACAGATACGCAGTATTTT
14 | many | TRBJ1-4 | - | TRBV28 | CASSSRRGNEKLFF | TGTGCCAGCAGCTCCAGACGGGGTAATGAAAAACTGTTTTTT
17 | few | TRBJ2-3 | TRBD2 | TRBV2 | CASSRRLAGGVVDTQYF | TGTGCCAGCAGCCGACGACTAGCGGGAGGGGTTGTGGATACGCAGTATTTT
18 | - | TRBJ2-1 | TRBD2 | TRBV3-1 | CASSQLASGMEFASEQFF | TGTGCCAGCAGCCAGCTCGCTAGCGGGATGGAATTTGCTAGTGAGCAGTTCTTC
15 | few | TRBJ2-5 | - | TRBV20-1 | CSARHRREIQETQYF | TGCAGTGCTAGGCACCGCAGGGAGATCCAAGAGACCCAGTACTTC
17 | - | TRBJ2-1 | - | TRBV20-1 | CSARGSLEKSSYNEQFF | TGCAGTGCTAGGGGGAGTCTCGAAAAAAGCTCCTACAATGAGCAGTTCTTC
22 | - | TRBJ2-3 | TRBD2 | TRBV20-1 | CSARSAGGLAGVTLTFTDTQYF | TGCAGTGCTAGATCGGCCGGAGGACTAGCGGGAGTGACCCTTACGTTTACCGATACGCAGTATTTT
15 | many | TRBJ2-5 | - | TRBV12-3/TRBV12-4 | CASSLGFRRAETQYF | TGTGCCAGCAGCTTGGGCTTCCGAAGGGCAGAGACCCAGTACTTC
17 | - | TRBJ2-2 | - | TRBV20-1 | CSAREFVGGSPGGELFF | TGCAGTGCTAGAGAGTTCGTGGGAGGCTCCCCGGGCGGGGAGCTGTTTTTT
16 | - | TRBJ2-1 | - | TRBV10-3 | CAISESMGGFYNEQFF | TGTGCCATCAGTGAGTCGATGGGGGGATTCTACAATGAGCAGTTCTTC
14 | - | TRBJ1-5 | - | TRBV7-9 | CASSPEQTFAPQHF | TGTGCCAGCAGCCCAGAACAGACCTTTGCGCCCCAGCATTTT
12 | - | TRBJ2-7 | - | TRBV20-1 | CSALKEGYEQYF | TGCAGTGCGTTAAAGGAGGGTTACGAGCAGTACTTC
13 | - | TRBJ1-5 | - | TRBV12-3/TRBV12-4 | CARPPKADQPQHF | TGTGCCAGGCCCCCAAAGGCCGATCAGCCCCAGCATTTT
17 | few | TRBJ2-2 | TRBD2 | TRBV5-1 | CASSLTSGRTDTGELFF | TGCGCCAGCAGCCTGACTAGCGGGAGGACGGACACCGGGGAGCTGTTTTTT
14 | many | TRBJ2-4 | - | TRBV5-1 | CASSFWVGDDIQYF | TGCGCCAGCAGCTTCTGGGTCGGAGATGACATTCAGTACTTC
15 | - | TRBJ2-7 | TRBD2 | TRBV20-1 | CSARGLDGRAYEQYF | TGCAGTGCTAGGGGCCTCGACGGGAGGGCCTACGAGCAGTACTTC
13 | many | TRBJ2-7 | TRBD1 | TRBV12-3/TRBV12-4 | CASSVLQGYEQYF | TGTGCCAGCAGTGTACTACAGGGGTACGAGCAGTACTTC